The 10 T cell receptor beta chains in this list originate from one sample, sequenced in a study of shared clonotypes between healthy human individuals (dated by TCRdb to about 2020). The library was obtained by the immunoSEQ multiplex PCR assay. TCRdb took over this immuneACCESS table, retaining in-frame rearrangements with V and J assigned. Such tables are incomplete; in checked studies, under half of the missing clones stem from an unresolved V gene, and the remainder is unexplained. The sample has 2,500,000 or so clones on record, approximately 90% of them singletons. The ten largest clones add up to about 0.13% of the sample. The source material was naive CD4+ T cells sorted from blood. The sample's cell subset or site, from its label and the paper: CD45RA+ positively selected. The receptors come from a man younger than 30 in good health.

CDR3 sequence reads: CASSLDWETQYF. The CDR3, as DNA: TGTGCCAGCAGCTTAGACTGGGAGACCCAGTACTTC. The V and J genes are TRBV11-1 and TRBJ2-5, with D uncertain. The CDR3 loop spans 12 amino acids. CDR1 is SGHAT and CDR2 is FQDESV in the germline V gene (reference sequence). Trimming removed 1 base from V and 5 bases from J, with 5 bases in between.

This sequence joins TRBV18 and TRBJ2-3; D uncertain. Between the trimmed V and J ends, which lost 4 bases and 4 bases, there was a span of 9 bases. Germline V gives CDR1 KGHSH, CDR2 LQKENI. The CDR3 is 13 amino acids. The CDR3 sequence: CASSRLRPDTQYF. The CDR3 bases are TGTGCCAGCTCACGACTTCGGCCAGATACGCAGTATTTT.

This sequence joins TRBV28 and TRBJ2-7, with D perhaps TRBD2 (6 bases). Trimming pared 5 bases from V and 4 bases from J, leaving 12 bases between. The CDR3 has 13 residues. From germline, CDR1 is MDHEN and CDR2 SYDVKM. CDR3 nucleotide sequence: TGTGCCAGCAGTCCAACGGACTATTACGAGCAGTACTTC. This codes for CASSPTDYYEQYF.

V and J are TRBV13 and TRBJ1-2; a possible D gene is TRBD1 (5 bases). Deletions cut 0 bases from V and 1 base from J, with 12 bases between. This CDR3 is 16 amino acids long. Germline loops: CDR1 PRHDT, CDR2 FYEKMQ (reference sequence). The CDR3 bases are TGTGCCAGCAGCTTAGGAATGACAGATAGTAACTATGGCTACACCTTC. Protein sequence: CASSLGMTDSNYGYTF.

The chain is built from TRBV18 and TRBJ2-5; 14 bases align to TRBD2. Losses at the gene ends were 4 bases for V and 5 bases for J; bases not matched to a gene: 9. Germline V lookup: CDR1 KGHSH, CDR2 LQKENI. The CDR3 totals 17 residues. CDR3 nucleotides: TGTGCCAGCTCACGTTCGACTAGCGGGGGGGTAAAGGAGACCCAGTACTTC. Translating gives CASSRSTSGGVKETQYF.

The J gene is TRBJ2-7, the V gene TRBV6-5; 7 positions match TRBD2. The length of the CDR3 is 15 residues. CDR1 is MNHEY and CDR2 is SVGAGI in the germline V gene. V dropped 5 bases and J dropped 7; count of bases not matched to a gene: 14. The CDR3 region has the DNA TGTGCCAGCAGTCCACCCGGGACTAACCTGGGGGAGCAGTACTTC. Translated: CASSPPGTNLGEQYF.

The chain carries TRBV18 and TRBJ1-5; D gene uncertain. CDR3 length equals 15 residues. CDR1 and CDR2 (germline): KGHSH, LQKENI. V shed 2 bases and J shed 3 bases, with 11 bases lying between them. The CDR3 sequence is CASSPFSGPNQPQHF. In DNA, the CDR3 is TGTGCCAGCTCACCATTTTCTGGGCCCAATCAGCCCCAGCATTTT.

The chain has TRBV20-1 and TRBJ2-7, with D possibly matching TRBD1 (5 bases). There are 11 residues in the CDR3. V lost 8 bases to trimming and J lost 0 bases, with 8 bases between them. Germline V lookup: CDR1 DFQATT, CDR2 SNEGSKA (reference sequence). The CDR3 here is CSKGSSYEQYF. CDR3 sequence (DNA): TGCAGTAAGGGGTCCTCCTACGAGCAGTACTTC.

J is TRBJ2-1 and V is TRBV11-2, with 10 bases identical to TRBD2. Trimming cost V 4 bases and J 6 bases; bases outside gene matches: 6. Per germline, CDR1 SGHAT and CDR2 FQNNGV. The CDR3 covers 15 residues. The CDR3 reads CASSSGTSASNEQFF. Here the CDR3 DNA reads TGTGCCAGCAGCTCCGGGACTAGCGCCTCCAATGAGCAGTTCTTC.

The chain couples TRBV5-4 to TRBJ2-5, with unresolved D. The CDR3 consists of 12 residues. Germline V lookup: CDR1 SGHNT, CDR2 YYREEE (reference sequence). Trimming cost V 2 bases and J 5 bases, with 7 bases left between them. The CDR3 region has the DNA TGTGCCAGCAGCTTAAACATGGAGACCCAGTACTTC. Its translation is CASSLNMETQYF.